A single sample is the source of the 3 T cell receptor beta chains below, sequenced in a study of sequential checkpoint blockade in melanoma. As to treatment: randomized to nivolumab then ipilimumab (arm A) or the reverse (arm B). Generated by immunoSEQ multiplex PCR, the TCRdb table keeps only in-frame clones and is missing some. The sample has 9,000 to 10,000 clones, 73% seen once. The input for sequencing was CD8+ T cells sorted from blood (inferred from file names), taken from a patient given nivolumab and ipilimumab in sequence. The receptors shown here come from a human donor with melanoma.

V usage is TRBV6-1 and J usage is TRBJ1-1; 8 nucleotides line up with TRBD1. Per the germline V gene, CDR1 is MNHNS and CDR2 is SASEGT. The J segment lost 2 bases and the V segment lost 0 bases, leaving 11 bases of the junction unmatched. The CDR3 consists of 18 residues. The CDR3 nucleotides are TGTGCCAGCAGTGAAGCGCTACCCAGGGGGCGCGGAAACACTGAAGCTTTCTTT. This sequence encodes CASSEALPRGRGNTEAFF.

This clone was found a few times. This sequence joins TRBV4-1 and TRBJ1-1; 9 bases match TRBD1. With 0 bases clipped from V and 10 bases from J, the junction kept 9 bases outside the gene matches. Germline V gene data show CDR1 as MGHRA and CDR2 as YSYEKL. This CDR3 is built from 15 residues. DNA for the CDR3: TGCGCCAGCAGCCAAGACCCCGGACAGGGGAGCGGAGCTTTCTTT. It is translated as CASSQDPGQGSGAFF.

The CDR3 loop is CASSLGARAFGGYTF. DNA for the CDR3: TGTGCCAGCAGCTTGGGGGCCCGAGCCTTCGGAGGCTACACCTTC. The chain uses TRBV5-6 and TRBJ1-2; D not resolved. V shed 0 bases and J shed 8 bases, with 17 bases lying between them. The germline gives CDR1 SGHDT, CDR2 YYEEEE. The CDR3 runs 15 residues.